This T cell receptor (beta chain) was sequenced for a study of beta chain features in type 1 diabetes (dated by TCRdb to 2017 to 2018). Some background on the complete study: Patients and healthy donors did not differ in mean age, gender distribution, total cell number or subset yield. A total of about 100 million sorted cells were examined across all samples, and RNA yield correlated strongly with the number of cells per subset. The study compared TCRB repertoires of sorted circulating CD4+ T cell subsets between recently diagnosed type 1 diabetes patients and matched healthy donors. Naive and central memory subsets were obtained from all 30 or so donors, but regulatory and stem cell-like memory subsets were isolated from only 8 patients and roughly 8 healthy donors. On the study overall, not on this receptor specifically: At VDJ recombination sites, patients with type 1 diabetes made fewer insertions and deleted more nucleotides, a pattern implying thymic rearrangement abnormalities. Shorter templates might be favored by PCR, yet because patient and control samples were amplified and corrected together, any such skew would affect both groups equally. Naive, central memory and regulatory TCRB repertoires appeared more similar among patients than among healthy donors. Sequencing cDNA rather than genomic DNA could over-represent highly expressing activated cells, although activation and CD3 levels did not differ between groups. Because small numbers of individuals were included in the HLA sub-analyses, any influence of HLA type on TCRB rearrangement was left unresolved. A moderate but significant shortening of TCRB CDR3 length was observed in type 1 diabetes patients in all four CD4+ subsets.

Regarding this clone: Its antigen is not yet known. Per-base qualities were not stored, and no clone one base away is much larger.

Each donor gave one peripheral blood draw, roughly 0.11 L on average, collected into heparinised tubes. A BD FACSAria II and a panel including CD45RO, CCR7, CD25, CD127, CD95 and CD27 were used to sort naive, central memory, regulatory and stem cell-like memory CD4+ T cells. Every sorted population had a purity above 95%. PBMCs were separated immediately by Lymphoprep density gradient centrifugation and were stained directly, without being cultured. So that batch effects would be minimized, each experiment stained and sorted samples in pairs, pairing one healthy donor with one patient. All of the isolated RNA was reverse transcribed with the High Capacity cDNA Reverse Transcription Kit, so expressed TCRB transcripts were sequenced. Deep immunoSEQ sequencing was applied to naive, central memory and regulatory T cell samples, giving an average of roughly 3.3 million total reads per sample. Sorted cells were lysed in RLT buffer and RNA was extracted with DNase-treated RNeasy Micro or Mini kits, depending on cell number. Each cell subset was processed on its own to prevent cross-contamination, while patient and healthy donor samples were processed together. The immunoSEQ multiplex PCR was used to amplify TCRB sequences from cDNA, yielding 87-bp fragments that span the CDR3 region. Sequencing of the amplicons was performed on the Illumina HiSeq platform. In the paper's pipeline: Synthetic template baselines were used to correct PCR bias computationally, reads within Hamming distance 2 were collapsed together, and singletons that could not be merged were discarded. Reads were aligned against IMGT so that V, D and J genes, CDR3 length and insertions or deletions at six rearrangement sites could be assigned. Within each subset, clonotype counts were normalized to sorted cell number, after which true diversity and Gini coefficients were computed with the tcR R package. The overlap coefficient, calculated on TCRB nucleotide sequences, was used to quantify repertoire sharing. Out-of-frame TCRB sequences from naive cells were analyzed as a proxy for the pre-selection repertoire. TCRdb re-hosts the immuneACCESS table, in-frame sequences only. Its copies lack some clones; in the studies checked, an unresolved V gene accounts for under half of them, and the cause for the rest is not known. V, J and clone size are taken as reported in that table, and D and trimming were inferred from the DNA itself. The sample has hundreds of thousands of clones on record, more than 13% of them singletons. About 0.015% of the sample is in the top ten clones.

The germline V gene encodes CDR1 SGHRS and CDR2 YFSETQ. The CDR3 contains 14 residues, cysteine and phenylalanine counted. The read is trimmed to its CDR3 DNA, 42 bases read in frame from base 1. The junction carries 10 bases between V and J, which are trimmed by 3 bases and 0 bases respectively. This clonotype was obtained from a man aged 25-45 years with type 1 diabetes. This receptor chain uses TRBV5-1 and TRBJ2-7, with a weak D call of TRBD2 (5 bases match). Sequencing input: naive CD4+ T cells from blood. The sample's cell subset or site label, in plain terms: true naive CD4+ T cells. The nucleotides are TGCGCCAGCAGCTCCCTAGGGAGCTCCTACGAGCAGTACTTC. Its translation is CASSSLGSSYEQYF.